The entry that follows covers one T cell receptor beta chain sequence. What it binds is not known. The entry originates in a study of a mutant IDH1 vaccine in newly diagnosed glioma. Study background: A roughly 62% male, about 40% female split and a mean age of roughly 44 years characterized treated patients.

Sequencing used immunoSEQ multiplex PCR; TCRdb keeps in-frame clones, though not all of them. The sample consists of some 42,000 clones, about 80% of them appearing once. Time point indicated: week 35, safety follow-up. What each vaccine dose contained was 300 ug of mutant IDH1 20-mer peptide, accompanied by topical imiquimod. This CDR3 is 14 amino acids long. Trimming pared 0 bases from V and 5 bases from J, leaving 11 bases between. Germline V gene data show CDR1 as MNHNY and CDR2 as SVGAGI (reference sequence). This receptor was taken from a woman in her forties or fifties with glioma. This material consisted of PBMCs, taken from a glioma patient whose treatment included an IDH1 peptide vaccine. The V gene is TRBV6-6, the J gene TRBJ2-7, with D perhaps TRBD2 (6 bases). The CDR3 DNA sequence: TGTGCCAGCAGTTACTCGGCGGGGAATGACGAGCAGTACTTC. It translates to CASSYSAGNDEQYF.